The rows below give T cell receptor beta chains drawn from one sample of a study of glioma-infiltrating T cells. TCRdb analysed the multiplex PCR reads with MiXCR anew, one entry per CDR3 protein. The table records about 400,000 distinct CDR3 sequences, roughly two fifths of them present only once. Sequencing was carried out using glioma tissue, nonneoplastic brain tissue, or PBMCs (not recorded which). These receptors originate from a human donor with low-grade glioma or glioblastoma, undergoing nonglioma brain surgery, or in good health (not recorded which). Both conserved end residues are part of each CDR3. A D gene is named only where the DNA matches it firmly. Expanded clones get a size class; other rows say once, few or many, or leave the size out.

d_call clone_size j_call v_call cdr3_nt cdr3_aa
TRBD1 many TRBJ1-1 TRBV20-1 TGCAGTGCAAAAATGGGACAGATGAACACTGAAGCTTTCTTT CSAKMGQMNTEAFF
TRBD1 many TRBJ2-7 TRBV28 TGTGCCAGCAGTTTCCCTGGACAGGCCTACGAGCAGTACTTC CASSFPGQAYEQYF
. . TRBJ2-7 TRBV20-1 TGCAGTGCTAGAGGGTTGAGAAAGTTATTGGAGTGGGACGAGCAGTACTTC CSARGLRKLLEWDEQYF
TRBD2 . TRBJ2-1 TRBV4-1 TGCGCCAGCAGCCGAACCGGGACTAGCACCTACAATGAGCAGTTCTTC CASSRTGTSTYNEQFF
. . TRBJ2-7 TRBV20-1 TGCAGTGCTAGAGCGGAAGTCAGGGAGCAGTACTTC CSARAEVREQYF
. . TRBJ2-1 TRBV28 TGTGCCAGCAGCCCTCAGGGGGGAGCGGGACCCTACAATGAGCAGTTCTTC CASSPQGGAGPYNEQFF
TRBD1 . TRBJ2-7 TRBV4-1 TGCGCCAGCAGCCGACGAAGGTTCGGACAGGGGGACTACGAGCAGTACTTC CASSRRRFGQGDYEQYF
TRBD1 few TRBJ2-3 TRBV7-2 TGTGCCAGCAGCTTAGGCAGGGGGCGTGGGGGTTTCTCAGATACGCAGTATTTT CASSLGRGRGGFSDTQYF
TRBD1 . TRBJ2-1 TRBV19 TGTGCCAGTAGTATAGATATTTTTAGCAGGGGGCCCTCCTACAATGAGCAGTTCTTC CASSIDIFSRGPSYNEQFF
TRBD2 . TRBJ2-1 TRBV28 TGTGCCAGCAGACCATCTCGGGGACTAGCCTTTAATGAGCAGTTCTTC CASRPSRGLAFNEQFF
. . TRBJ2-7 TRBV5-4 TGTGCCAGCGGGACTTGGGTAGCGGAGTCCTACGAGCAGTACTTC CASGTWVAESYEQYF